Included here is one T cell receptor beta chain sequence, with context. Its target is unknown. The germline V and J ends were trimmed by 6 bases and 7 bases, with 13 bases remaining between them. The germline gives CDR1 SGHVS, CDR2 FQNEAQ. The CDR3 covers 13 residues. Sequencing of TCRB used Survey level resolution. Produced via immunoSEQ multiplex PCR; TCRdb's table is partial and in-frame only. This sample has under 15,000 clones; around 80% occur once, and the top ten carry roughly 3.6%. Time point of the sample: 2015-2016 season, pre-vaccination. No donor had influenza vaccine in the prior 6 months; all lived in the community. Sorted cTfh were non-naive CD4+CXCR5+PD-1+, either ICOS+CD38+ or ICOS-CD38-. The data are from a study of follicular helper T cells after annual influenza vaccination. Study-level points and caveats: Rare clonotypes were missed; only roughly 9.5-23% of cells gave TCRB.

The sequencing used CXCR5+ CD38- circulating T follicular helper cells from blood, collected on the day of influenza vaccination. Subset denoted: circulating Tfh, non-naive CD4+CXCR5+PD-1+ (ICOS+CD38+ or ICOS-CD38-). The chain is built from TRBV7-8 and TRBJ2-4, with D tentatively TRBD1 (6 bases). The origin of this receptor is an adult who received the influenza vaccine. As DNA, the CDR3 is TGTGCCAGCAGTATCCCCCAGGGGAACATTCAGTACTTC. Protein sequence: CASSIPQGNIQYF. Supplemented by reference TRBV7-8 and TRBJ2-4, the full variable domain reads GAGVSQSPRYKVAKRGQDVALRCDPISGHVSLFWYQQALGQGPEFLTYFQNEAQLDKSGLPSDRFFAERPEGSVSTLKIQRTQQEDSAVYLCASSIPQGNIQYFGAGTRLSVL.